This passage covers 11 T cell receptor beta chains from one sample sequenced in a study of regulatory T cells in long-lasting Graves disease. Through Arm-PCR of CDR3 regions and iRepertoire HTBI primers, TCR beta libraries were built. TCRdb re-called the multiplex PCR reads with MiXCR, one entry per CDR3 protein. Here the sample spans about 540,000 distinct CDR3 sequences, 13% being singletons. The time point here: newly diagnosed GD, antithyroid drugs for less than 3 months. The TCR library was made from RNA that had been extracted from PBMCs in TRIzol. This same sample was also part of a study on T cells in Graves' hyperthyroidism and ophthalmopathy.

Sequences were derived from peripheral blood mononuclear cells (PBMCs), sampled at new diagnosis, from a patient treated with antithyroid drugs. The receptors here all came from a man younger than 45 with Graves disease.

This clonotype was found many times. The chain employs TRBV27 and TRBJ2-7; 7 nucleotides line up with TRBD1. The ends lost 2 bases at V and 3 bases at J; junction bases unmatched: 1. From germline, CDR1 is MNHEY and CDR2 SMNVEV (reference sequence). The CDR3 has 13 residues. The CDR3 is CASSLQGDYEQYF. The CDR3 DNA sequence: TGTGCCAGCAGTTTACAGGGGGACTACGAGCAGTACTTC.

The chain joins TRBV6-2 or TRBV6-3 to TRBJ2-3; D not certain. The germline V gene encodes CDR1 MNHEY and CDR2 SVGEGT. Trimming removed 8 bases from V and 3 bases from J, with 6 bases in between. The CDR3 is 11 amino acids. The CDR3 DNA is TGTGCCAGCCAACGGACAGATACGCAGTATTTT. Translated: CASQRTDTQYF.

At least ten counts were recorded for this clonotype. The rearrangement joins TRBV10-1 to TRBJ2-3; D unclear. This CDR3 is built from 16 residues. V was shortened by 3 bases and J by 4 bases, with 17 bases between the two germline ends. Germline assignment: CDR1 WNHNN and CDR2 SYGVQD (reference sequence). The CDR3 DNA sequence: TGCGCCAGCAGTGATGGCGGCTACGCACAATCAGATACGCAGTATTTT. Its protein product is CASSDGGYAQSDTQYF.

Ten or more counts support this clonotype. The V gene is TRBV9, the J gene TRBJ2-1; D might be TRBD1 (7 bases). Germline V gene data show CDR1 as SGDLS and CDR2 as YYNGEE. Trimming pared 4 bases from V and 9 bases from J, leaving 20 bases between. This CDR3 is 15 amino acids long. The CDR3 reads CASSPGGTARGEQFF. The CDR3 DNA follows: TGTGCCAGCAGCCCCGGAGGGACAGCTAGAGGTGAGCAGTTCTTC.

This clonotype was seen a few times. The CDR3 protein is CATSDFGTVGVAEQYF. The CDR3 DNA is TGTGCCACCAGTGATTTTGGGACCGTAGGAGTAGCCGAGCAGTACTTC. V usage is TRBV24-1 and J usage is TRBJ2-7; D may match TRBD1 or TRBD2 (5 bases each). The V end was cut by 1 base, the J end by 6 bases, with 18 bases between. Germline CDR1 and CDR2: KGHDR and SFDVKD. The CDR3 runs to 16 residues.

Only a few counts were recorded for this clonotype. The J gene is TRBJ2-7, the V gene TRBV29-1; 11 positions agree with TRBD1. From germline, CDR1 is SQVTM and CDR2 ANQGSEA. This CDR3 has 14 residues. J gave up 3 bases and V 1 base, and 2 bases lay outside the gene matches. This CDR3 is CSVEAGTGGYEQYF. DNA for the CDR3: TGCAGCGTTGAAGCCGGGACAGGGGGCTACGAGCAGTACTTC.

This clonotype was seen repeatedly, ten times or more. The genes are TRBV7-9 and TRBJ2-4; tentatively, D is TRBD1 (5 bases). V dropped 1 base and J dropped 0 bases, with 10 bases sitting between them. This CDR3 contains 16 residues. The V gene's germline CDR1 is SEHNR and CDR2 FQNEAQ (reference sequence). The CDR3 spells CASSLGQGRAKNIQYF. The CDR3 nucleotides are TGTGCCAGCAGCTTAGGGCAGGGTAGAGCCAAAAACATTCAGTACTTC.

This clonotype was detected many times. The chain is built from TRBV27 and TRBJ2-7; unclear D gene. Trimming shortened V by 2 bases and J by 2 bases, and 13 bases separated the two germline ends. The CDR3 runs to 15 residues. The germline V gene encodes CDR1 MNHEY and CDR2 SMNVEV (reference sequence). The DNA of the CDR3 is TGTGCCAGCAGTTTAATCTCCGCGGACCCCTACGAGCAGTACTTC. Translating it yields CASSLISADPYEQYF.

This clonotype has at least ten counts. The chain has TRBV12-3 or TRBV12-4 and TRBJ2-5, with D possibly being TRBD1 (6 bases). V dropped 2 bases and J dropped 5 bases, with 15 bases sitting between them. This CDR3 comprises 15 residues. The CDR3 coding sequence is TGTGCCAGCAGTTTACCAGGGGTTCATTCGGAGACCCAGTACTTC. Protein: CASSLPGVHSETQYF.

This clonotype was observed many times. V and J are TRBV12-5 and TRBJ2-2; no firm D call. This CDR3 is 11 amino acids long. Germline assignment: CDR1 LGHNT and CDR2 FRNRAP. Trimming left V 5 bases short and J 6 bases short, with 4 bases between. CDR3 nucleotide sequence: TGTGCTAGTGGTGGGGCCGGGGAGCTGTTTTTT. Amino acid sequence: CASGGAGELFF.

As concerns this clonotype: This likely came from a read error, as a far larger clone is one base away. The V gene is TRBV6-1, the J gene TRBJ2-5; the D is unclear. The end of the DNA is better explained by TRBJ2-7, so the J call may be wrong. CDR1 MNHNS and CDR2 SASEGT come from the germline V gene. There are 15 residues in the CDR3. The DNA for the CDR3 is TGTGCCGGCAGTCCCGCAGGAGCTCTTTACGACGAGCAGTACTTC. Protein sequence: CAGSPAGALYDEQYF.